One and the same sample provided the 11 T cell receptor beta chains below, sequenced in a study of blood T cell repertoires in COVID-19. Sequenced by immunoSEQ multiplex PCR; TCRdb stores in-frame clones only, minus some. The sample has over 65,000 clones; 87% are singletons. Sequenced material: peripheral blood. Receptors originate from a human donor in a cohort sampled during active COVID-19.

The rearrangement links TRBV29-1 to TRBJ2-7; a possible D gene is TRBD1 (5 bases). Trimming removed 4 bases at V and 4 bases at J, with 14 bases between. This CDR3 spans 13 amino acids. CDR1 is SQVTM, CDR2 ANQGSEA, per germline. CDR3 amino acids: CSVVETADYEQYF. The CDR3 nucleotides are TGCAGCGTTGTTGAGACAGCCGATTACGAGCAGTACTTC.

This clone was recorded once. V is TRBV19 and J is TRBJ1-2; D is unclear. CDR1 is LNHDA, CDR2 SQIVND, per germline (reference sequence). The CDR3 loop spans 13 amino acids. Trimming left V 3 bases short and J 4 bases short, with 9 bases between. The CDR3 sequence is CASSIGSTYGYTF. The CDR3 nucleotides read TGTGCCAGTAGTATTGGCAGTACCTATGGCTACACCTTC.

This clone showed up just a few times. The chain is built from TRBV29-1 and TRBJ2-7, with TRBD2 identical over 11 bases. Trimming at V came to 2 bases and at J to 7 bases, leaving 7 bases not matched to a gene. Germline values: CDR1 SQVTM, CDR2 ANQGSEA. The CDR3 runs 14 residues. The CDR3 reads CSVESVAGGREQYF. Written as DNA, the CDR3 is TGCAGCGTTGAATCGGTAGCGGGAGGGAGAGAGCAGTACTTC.

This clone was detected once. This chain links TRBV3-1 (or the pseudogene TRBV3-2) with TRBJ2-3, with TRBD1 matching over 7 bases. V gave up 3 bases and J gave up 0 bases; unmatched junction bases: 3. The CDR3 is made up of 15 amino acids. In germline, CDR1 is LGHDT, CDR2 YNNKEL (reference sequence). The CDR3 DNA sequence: TGTGCCAGCAGCCAGGGACAGATGAGCACAGATACGCAGTATTTT. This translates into CASSQGQMSTDTQYF.

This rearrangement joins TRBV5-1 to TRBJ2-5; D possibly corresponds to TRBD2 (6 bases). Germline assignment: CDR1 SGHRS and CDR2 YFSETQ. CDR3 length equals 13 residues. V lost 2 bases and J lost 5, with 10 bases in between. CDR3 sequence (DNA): TGCGCCAGCAGCTTTACGGGAGTGGAGACCCAGTACTTC. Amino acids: CASSFTGVETQYF.

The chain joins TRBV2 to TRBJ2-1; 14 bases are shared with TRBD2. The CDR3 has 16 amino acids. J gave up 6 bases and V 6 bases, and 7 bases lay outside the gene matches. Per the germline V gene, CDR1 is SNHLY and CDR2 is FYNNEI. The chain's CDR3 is CASSSGLAGGVNEQFF. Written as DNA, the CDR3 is TGTGCCAGCAGCTCCGGACTAGCGGGAGGAGTCAATGAGCAGTTCTTC.

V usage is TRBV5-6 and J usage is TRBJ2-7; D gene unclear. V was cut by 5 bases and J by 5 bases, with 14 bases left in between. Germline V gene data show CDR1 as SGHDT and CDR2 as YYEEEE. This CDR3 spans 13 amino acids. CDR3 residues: CASSRPHTNEQYF. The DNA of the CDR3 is TGTGCCAGCAGTCGACCGCATACTAACGAGCAGTACTTC.

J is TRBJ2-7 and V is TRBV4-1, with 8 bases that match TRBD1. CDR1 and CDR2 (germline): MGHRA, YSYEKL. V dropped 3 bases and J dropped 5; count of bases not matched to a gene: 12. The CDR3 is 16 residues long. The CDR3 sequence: CASSHDGGQESHEQYF. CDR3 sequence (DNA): TGCGCCAGCAGCCATGATGGGGGACAGGAGTCCCACGAGCAGTACTTC.

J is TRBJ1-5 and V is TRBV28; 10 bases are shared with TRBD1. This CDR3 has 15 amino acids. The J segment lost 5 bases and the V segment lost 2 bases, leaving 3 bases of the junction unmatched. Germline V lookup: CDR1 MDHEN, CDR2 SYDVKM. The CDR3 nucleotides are TGTGCCAGCAGTTTACGACAGGGGGCGCATCAGCCCCAGCATTTT. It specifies CASSLRQGAHQPQHF.

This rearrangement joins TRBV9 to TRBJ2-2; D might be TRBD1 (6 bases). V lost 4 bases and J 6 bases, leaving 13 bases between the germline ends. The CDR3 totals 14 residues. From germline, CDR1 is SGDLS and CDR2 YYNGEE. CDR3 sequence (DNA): TGTGCCAGCAGCCTCAGGGGAGATCCCGGGGAGCTGTTTTTT. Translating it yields CASSLRGDPGELFF.

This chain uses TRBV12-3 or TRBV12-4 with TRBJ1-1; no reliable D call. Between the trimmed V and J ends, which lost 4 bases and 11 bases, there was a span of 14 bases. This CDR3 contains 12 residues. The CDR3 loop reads CASSSQSFRAFF. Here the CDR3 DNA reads TGTGCCAGCAGTTCTCAGTCTTTCAGGGCTTTCTTT.